This TCR beta chain is from a study of blood T cell repertoires in COVID-19. Study-wide context: From T cells, B-cell-depleted T cells, or PBMCs came the material, which was cDNA or gDNA.

Germline V gene sequence: CDR1 MGHRA, CDR2 YSYEKL. Trimming took 2 bases from V and 0 from J, leaving 6 bases between them. CDR3 size: 14 residues. In the authors' methods: Researchers report that nucleated cell counts were estimated from reference gene primer amplification. Generated by immunoSEQ multiplex PCR, the TCRdb table keeps only in-frame clones and is missing some. V, J and clone size derive from that table, while D and trimming were established from the DNA sequence. The table has 280,000 or so clones, 87% seen once. Clinical history as reported by participants underpinned cohort assignment. Recovered participants had two consecutive negative NP/OP PCR tests, healthcare professional clearance, or symptom resolution.

Sequencing was carried out using PBMCs or T cells enriched from blood (not recorded which). This TCR derives from a woman aged 40 to 50 who had recovered from COVID-19. The chain has TRBV4-1 and TRBJ2-3; D not resolved. The CDR3 here is CASSQQTSTDTQYF. In DNA, the CDR3 is TGCGCCAGCAGCCAACAAACTAGCACAGATACGCAGTATTTT.